The next 20 T cell receptor beta chains were all read from a single sample in a study of blood T cell repertoires in COVID-19. Assay used: immunoSEQ multiplex PCR; TCRdb lists only in-frame clones, some missing. The sample carries fewer than 250,000 clones, under 85% recorded once. Sequencing was performed on peripheral blood. Receptors originate from a human donor in a cohort sampled during active COVID-19.

V gene TRBV7-9 combines with J gene TRBJ2-3; the D is unclear. There are 15 residues in the CDR3. Trimming left V 5 bases short and J 0 bases short, with 12 bases between. The germline V gene has CDR1 SEHNR and CDR2 FQNEAQ (reference sequence). For the CDR3, the DNA is TGTGCCAGCAGCCGACTGGCGCCTAGCACAGATACGCAGTATTTT. This sequence encodes CASSRLAPSTDTQYF.

The V gene is TRBV19, the J gene TRBJ2-5; D is perhaps TRBD1 (6 bases). The V gene lost 5 bases and the J gene lost 0 bases, with 16 bases spanning the gap. The CDR3 is 16 residues long. The germline CDR1 and CDR2 sequences are LNHDA and SQIVND (reference sequence). The CDR3, as DNA: TGTGCCAGTAGTGTTAGTCCGGGACACCACCAAGAGACCCAGTACTTC. It specifies CASSVSPGHHQETQYF.

The chain combines TRBV13 with TRBJ2-3; the D gene is possibly TRBD1 (5 bases). V lost 5 bases, J lost 0 bases, and 15 bases lay in between. CDR1 PRHDT and CDR2 FYEKMQ come from the germline V gene (reference sequence). The CDR3 is 16 amino acids. This chain's CDR3 is CASSPQGSTSTDTQYF. The CDR3 DNA reads as TGTGCCAGCAGCCCCCAGGGCAGCACTAGCACAGATACGCAGTATTTT.

V usage is TRBV6-2 or TRBV6-3 and J usage is TRBJ2-7, with 9 bases lining up with TRBD1. There are 17 residues in the CDR3. After removal of 0 bases from V and 2 bases from J, the junction contained 8 bases not matched to a gene. Germline assignment: CDR1 MNHEY and CDR2 SVGEGT. The CDR3 bases are TGTGCCAGCAGTTACTCAAAGGACAGGGGCACCCCCTACGAGCAGTACTTC. Residues: CASSYSKDRGTPYEQYF.

This rearrangement joins TRBV20-1 to TRBJ1-2, with a weak D call TRBD1 (5 bases). The V and J ends lost 3 bases and 4 bases respectively, with 9 bases between them. The CDR3 spans 12 residues. Germline CDR1 DFQATT, CDR2 SNEGSKA (reference sequence). This chain's CDR3 is CSASGRGYGYTF. Here the CDR3 DNA reads TGCAGTGCTAGTGGTAGGGGCTATGGCTACACCTTC.

The gene calls are TRBV27 and TRBJ2-7; 11 bases are a match to TRBD2. There are 16 residues in the CDR3. Trimming at V came to 4 bases and at J to 2 bases, leaving 7 bases not matched to a gene. Germline V gene data show CDR1 as MNHEY and CDR2 as SMNVEV (reference sequence). The CDR3 reads CASSSELAGVTYEQYF. CDR3 bases: TGTGCCAGCAGTTCCGAACTAGCGGGAGTTACCTACGAGCAGTACTTC.

The chain links TRBV30 to TRBJ1-2, with D possibly TRBD1 on 5 matching bases. V gave up 3 bases and J gave up 8 bases, with 16 bases separating them. The CDR3 length is 13 residues. From germline, CDR1 is GTSNPN and CDR2 SVGIG (reference sequence). In DNA form, the CDR3 reads TGTGCCTGGAGCCCTCCAGGGATGAACGGCTACACCTTC. Translated, it gives CAWSPPGMNGYTF.

CDR3 coding DNA: TGTGCCAGCACCCCGGGACTAGCGGGAGCAACGGCCCACGAGCAGTACTTC. The encoded protein is CASTPGLAGATAHEQYF. The chain uses TRBV7-2 and TRBJ2-7; TRBD2 matches at 14 bases. The junction had 13 bases not matched to a gene; V was cut back by 7 bases and J by 5 bases. Looked up from germline, CDR1 is SGHTA and CDR2 is FQGNSA. The CDR3 covers 17 residues.

As for this clone: A much larger clone differs by one base, so this may be a read error. The rearrangement links TRBV7-2 to TRBJ2-7, with 10 bases lining up with TRBD2. Germline assignment: CDR1 SGHTA and CDR2 FQGNSA. The CDR3 sequence is 13 residues long. Trimming at V came to 2 bases and at J to 6 bases, leaving 1 base not matched to a gene. The CDR3, as DNA: TGTGCCAGCAGCTTAAAGCGGGAGGGCGAGCAGTACTTC. This gives the protein CASSLKREGEQYF.

This chain connects TRBV6-5 to TRBJ2-1, with 7 bases fitting TRBD2. Losses at the gene ends were 2 bases for V and 15 bases for J; bases not matched to a gene: 10. This CDR3 comprises 13 residues. The germline V gene encodes CDR1 MNHEY and CDR2 SVGAGI. The CDR3 nucleotides read TGTGCCAGCAGTTACGACTTTAGCGGGTTTTCGTTCTTC. Its translation is CASSYDFSGFSFF.

Written as DNA, the CDR3 is TGTGCCAGCAAACGGTCTGGGGCCAACGTCCTGACTTTC. It specifies CASKRSGANVLTF. V usage is TRBV14 and J usage is TRBJ2-6, with D uncertain. Deletions cut 7 bases from V and 1 base from J, with 5 bases between. Germline V gene data show CDR1 as SGHDN and CDR2 as FVKESK. The CDR3 has 13 amino acids.

Here the CDR3 DNA reads TGTGCCAGCAGCCGAACTAGCGGGAGGGGAGATACGCAGTATTTT. Amino acids: CASSRTSGRGDTQYF. This rearrangement joins TRBV6-5 to TRBJ2-3, with 13 bases aligning to TRBD2. Trimming at V came to 6 bases and at J to 5 bases, leaving 5 bases not matched to a gene. Germline lookup yields CDR1 MNHEY and CDR2 SVGAGI. There are 15 residues in the CDR3.

The J gene is TRBJ2-7, the V gene TRBV10-2; D gene unclear. This CDR3 is built from 11 residues. V gave up 6 bases and J gave up 1 base, with 4 bases separating them. Germline CDR1 WSHSY, CDR2 SAAADI. The CDR3 protein is CASSKSYEQYF. The CDR3 coding sequence is TGCGCCAGCAGCAAATCCTACGAGCAGTACTTC.

The rearrangement links TRBV18 to TRBJ1-6; D call uncertain. From germline, CDR1 is KGHSH and CDR2 LQKENI. This CDR3 has 14 residues. The ends were cut back, 6 bases at V and 4 bases at J, with 10 bases in the middle. The CDR3 region is CASSAESYNSPLHF. As DNA, the CDR3 is TGTGCCAGCTCCGCGGAATCATATAATTCACCCCTCCACTTT.

The CDR3 protein is CAISLKDGDTEAFF. CDR3 DNA sequence: TGTGCCATCAGTCTGAAGGATGGAGACACTGAAGCTTTCTTT. This chain links TRBV10-3 with TRBJ1-1; unclear D gene. Trimming pared 5 bases from V and 3 bases from J, leaving 13 bases between. Germline-derived CDR1 and CDR2 are ENHRY and SYGVKD. This CDR3 comprises 14 residues.

The V and J genes are TRBV29-1 and TRBJ2-2, with D possibly matching TRBD1 (6 bases). Germline CDR1 reads SQVTM; CDR2 reads ANQGSEA. CDR3 length: 17 amino acids. Trimming left V 7 bases short and J 4 bases short, with 25 bases between. This chain's CDR3 is CSARPNPGTLGTGELFF. CDR3 nucleotide sequence: TGCAGCGCCCGACCCAATCCCGGGACACTCGGCACCGGGGAGCTGTTTTTT.

The rearrangement links TRBV10-3 to TRBJ2-3; TRBD2 might be the D (6 bases). V lost 3 bases and J 5 bases, leaving 21 bases between the germline ends. This CDR3 has 17 amino acids. The germline V gene has CDR1 ENHRY and CDR2 SYGVKD. The CDR3 coding sequence is TGTGCCATCAGTGACCCCTACCTAGCGACAACGGGAGATACGCAGTATTTT. It encodes CAISDPYLATTGDTQYF.

This chain links TRBV13 with TRBJ1-4; D is ambiguous. The ends were cut back, 5 bases at V and 4 bases at J, with 8 bases in the middle. This CDR3 region has 13 residues. CDR1 PRHDT and CDR2 FYEKMQ come from the germline V gene (reference sequence). In DNA, the CDR3 is TGTGCCAGCAGCCCACAGCTTAATGAAAAACTGTTTTTT. This gives the protein CASSPQLNEKLFF.

The chain joins TRBV2 to TRBJ2-2, with TRBD2 matching over 7 bases. From germline, CDR1 is SNHLY and CDR2 FYNNEI. Unmatched junction bases numbered 4, after V lost 5 bases and J lost 4 bases. CDR3 length: 14 amino acids. The chain's CDR3 is CASSRLAATGELFF. The DNA for the CDR3 is TGTGCCAGCAGTCGTCTAGCGGCCACCGGGGAGCTGTTTTTT.

The V call is TRBV11-2, the J call TRBJ2-2; D is ambiguous. Germline CDR1 and CDR2: SGHAT and FQNNGV. The CDR3 consists of 14 residues. V was clipped by 6 bases and J by 1 base, with 9 bases between them. The CDR3 DNA sequence: TGTGCCAGCAGGGTGAGGCAGAACACCGGGGAGCTGTTTTTT. It yields the protein CASRVRQNTGELFF.